These 7 T cell receptor beta chains were all obtained from the same sample, sequenced in a study of human T cells and chemical hapten exposure. TCRdb used MiXCR to reprocess the 5' RACE reads, holding one entry per CDR3 protein. The sample lists 130,000 or so distinct CDR3 sequences; approximately 4% were seen once. It was unfractionated whole blood from which total RNA was extracted. These receptors were taken from a female donor in good health.

In its sample, this clonotype was seen a few times. CDR3 residues: CASSVGSREEDYGYTF. DNA of the CDR3: TGTGCCAGCAGCGTCGGGAGTCGGGAGGAGGACTATGGCTACACCTTC. This sequence joins TRBV9 and TRBJ1-2; D unclear. CDR1 and CDR2 (germline): SGDLS, YYNGEE. Trimming cost V 2 bases and J 3 bases, with 17 bases left between them. The CDR3 totals 16 residues.

In this sample, this clonotype turned up many times. The chain joins TRBV29-1 to TRBJ2-7, with TRBD1 as a possible D gene (5 bases). Per the germline V gene, CDR1 is SQVTM and CDR2 is ANQGSEA. The V gene lost 4 bases and the J gene lost 1 base, with 11 bases spanning the gap. The length of the CDR3 is 13 residues. CDR3: CSVGHRLSYEQYF. CDR3 DNA sequence: TGCAGCGTTGGTCACAGGCTTTCCTACGAGCAGTACTTC.

This clonotype occurred a few times. The V gene is TRBV7-2, the J gene TRBJ2-2; the match to TRBD2 covers 7 bases. Per germline, CDR1 SGHTA and CDR2 FQGNSA. CDR3 length: 15 amino acids. Trimming took 1 base from V and 6 from J; bases not matched to a gene: 5. The CDR3 loop reads CASSLGLADSGELFF. The CDR3 coding sequence is TGTGCCAGCAGCTTAGGACTAGCAGATTCCGGGGAGCTGTTTTTT.

This clonotype was detected a few times. The gene calls are TRBV7-3 and TRBJ2-2, with 8 bases that match TRBD2. Trimming at V came to 8 bases and at J to 1 base, leaving 0 bases not matched to a gene. The germline CDR1 and CDR2 sequences are SGHTA and FQGTGA. This CDR3 has 13 residues. The CDR3 loop is CASRGGNTGELFF. Here the CDR3 DNA reads TGTGCCAGCCGGGGGGGGAACACCGGGGAGCTGTTTTTT.

This clonotype was seen repeatedly, ten times or more. This chain's CDR3 is CASSLAAERGLADTQYF. The CDR3 nucleotides are TGTGCCAGCAGTTTAGCGGCGGAGCGGGGTCTGGCAGATACGCAGTATTTT. The chain has TRBV12-3 or TRBV12-4 and TRBJ2-3; 7 nucleotides line up with TRBD2. There are 17 residues in the CDR3. V shed 0 bases and J 4 bases; nucleotides not matched to a gene: 10.

The table lists this clonotype with many counts. V and J are TRBV3-1 and TRBJ2-5; D ambiguous. CDR1 and CDR2 from the germline V gene are LGHDT and YNNKEL (reference sequence). CDR3 size: 10 residues. V lost 0 bases to trimming and J lost 7 bases, with 0 bases between them. CDR3 sequence reads: CASSQETQYF. CDR3 DNA: TGTGCCAGCAGCCAAGAGACCCAGTACTTC.

This clonotype was detected many times. V gene TRBV3-1 combines with J gene TRBJ2-1, with 7 bases lining up with TRBD2. CDR3 size: 16 residues. Losses at the gene ends were 2 bases for V and 9 bases for J; bases not matched to a gene: 13. The germline V gene has CDR1 LGHDT and CDR2 YNNKEL (reference sequence). In nucleotides, the CDR3 is TGTGCCAGCAGCCAATCTTTCGGACTAGGCCGCTTTGAGCAGTTCTTC. It yields the protein CASSQSFGLGRFEQFF.